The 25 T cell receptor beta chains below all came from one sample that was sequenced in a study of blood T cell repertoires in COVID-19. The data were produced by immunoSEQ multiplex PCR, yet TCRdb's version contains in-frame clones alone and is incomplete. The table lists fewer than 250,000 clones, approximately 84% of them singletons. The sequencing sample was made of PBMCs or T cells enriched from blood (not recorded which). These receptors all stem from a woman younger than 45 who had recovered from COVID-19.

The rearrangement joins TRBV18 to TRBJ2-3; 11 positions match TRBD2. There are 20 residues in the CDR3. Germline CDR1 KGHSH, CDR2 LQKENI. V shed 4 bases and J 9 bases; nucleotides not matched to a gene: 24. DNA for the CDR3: TGTGCCAGCTCACTAGGACCCGGAACTAGCGGGGGCGAGGGTTTTCGGACGCAGTATTTT. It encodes CASSLGPGTSGGEGFRTQYF.

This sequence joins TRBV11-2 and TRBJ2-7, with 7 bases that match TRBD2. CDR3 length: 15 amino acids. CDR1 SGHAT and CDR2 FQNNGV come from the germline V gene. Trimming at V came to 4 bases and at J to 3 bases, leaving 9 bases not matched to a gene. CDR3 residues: CASSSVAGRYYEQYF. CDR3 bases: TGTGCCAGCAGCTCGGTAGCGGGCAGATACTACGAGCAGTACTTC. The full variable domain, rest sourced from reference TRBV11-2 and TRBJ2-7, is EAGVAQSPRYKIIEKRQSVAFWCNPISGHATLYWYQQILGQGPKLLIQFQNNGVVDDSQLPKDRFSAERLKGVDSTLKIQPAKLEDSAVYLCASSSVAGRYYEQYFGPGTRLTVT.

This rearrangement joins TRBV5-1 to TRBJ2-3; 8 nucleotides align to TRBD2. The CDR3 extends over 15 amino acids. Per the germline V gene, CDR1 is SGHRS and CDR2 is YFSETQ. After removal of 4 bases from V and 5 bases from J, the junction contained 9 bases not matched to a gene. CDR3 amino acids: CASSLPTGGIDTQYF. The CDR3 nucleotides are TGCGCCAGCAGCCTGCCGACGGGGGGGATAGATACGCAGTATTTT.

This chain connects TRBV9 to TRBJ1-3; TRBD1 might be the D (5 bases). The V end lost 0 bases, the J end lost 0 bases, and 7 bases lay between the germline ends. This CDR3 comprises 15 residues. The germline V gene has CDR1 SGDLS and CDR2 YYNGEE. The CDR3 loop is CASSVEGASGNTIYF. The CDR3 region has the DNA TGTGCCAGCAGCGTAGAAGGGGCCTCTGGAAACACCATATATTTT.

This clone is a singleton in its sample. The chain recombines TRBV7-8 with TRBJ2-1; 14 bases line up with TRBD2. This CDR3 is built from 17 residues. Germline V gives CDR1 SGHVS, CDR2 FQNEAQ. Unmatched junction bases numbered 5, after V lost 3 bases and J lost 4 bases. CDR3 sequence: CASSLTSGGAQYNEQFF. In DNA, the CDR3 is TGTGCCAGCAGCTTGACTAGCGGGGGGGCTCAGTACAATGAGCAGTTCTTC.

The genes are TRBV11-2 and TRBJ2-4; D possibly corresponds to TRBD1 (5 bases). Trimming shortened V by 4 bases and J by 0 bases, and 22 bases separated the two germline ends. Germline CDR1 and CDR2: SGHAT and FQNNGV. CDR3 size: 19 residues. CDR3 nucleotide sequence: TGTGCCAGCAGCTCTCTGGTCAGGGAACGGTCTATAGCCAAAAACATTCAGTACTTC. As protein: CASSSLVRERSIAKNIQYF. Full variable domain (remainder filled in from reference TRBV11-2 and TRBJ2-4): EAGVAQSPRYKIIEKRQSVAFWCNPISGHATLYWYQQILGQGPKLLIQFQNNGVVDDSQLPKDRFSAERLKGVDSTLKIQPAKLEDSAVYLCASSSLVRERSIAKNIQYFGAGTRLSVL.

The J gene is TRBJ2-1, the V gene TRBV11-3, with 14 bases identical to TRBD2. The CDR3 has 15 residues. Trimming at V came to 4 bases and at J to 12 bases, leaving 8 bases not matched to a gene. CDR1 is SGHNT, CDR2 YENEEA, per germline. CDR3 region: CASSSGLAGALRQFF. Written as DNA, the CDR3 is TGTGCCAGCAGCTCGGGACTAGCGGGGGCCCTGCGGCAGTTCTTC.

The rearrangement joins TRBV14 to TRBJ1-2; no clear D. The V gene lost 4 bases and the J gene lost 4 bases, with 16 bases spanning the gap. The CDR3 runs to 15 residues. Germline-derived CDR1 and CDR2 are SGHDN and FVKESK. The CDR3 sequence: CASSPSVNSIYGYTF. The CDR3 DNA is TGTGCCAGCAGCCCGAGTGTTAACAGCATCTATGGCTACACCTTC.

As DNA, the CDR3 is TGTGCCAGCAGTTACCTGGGGACAGGGGATGGGACTGAAGCTTTCTTT. Translated, it gives CASSYLGTGDGTEAFF. The chain combines TRBV6-5 with TRBJ1-1, with 10 bases matching TRBD1. The V and J ends lost 2 bases and 5 bases, in that order; junction bases with no gene match: 8. Germline CDR1 is MNHEY and CDR2 is SVGAGI. The CDR3 spans 16 residues.

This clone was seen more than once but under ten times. The CDR3 spells CASSLVEGNQPQHF. CDR3 in DNA: TGTGCCAGCAGCTTAGTTGAGGGTAATCAGCCCCAGCATTTT. The rearrangement links TRBV7-2 to TRBJ1-5; D ambiguous. The CDR3 covers 14 residues. Trimming shortened V by 1 base and J by 4 bases, and 8 bases separated the two germline ends. Germline V CDR1 and CDR2: SGHTA, FQGNSA.

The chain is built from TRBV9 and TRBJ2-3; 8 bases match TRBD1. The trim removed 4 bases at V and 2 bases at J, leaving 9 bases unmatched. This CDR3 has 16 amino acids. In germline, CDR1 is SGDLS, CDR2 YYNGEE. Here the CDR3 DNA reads TGTGCCAGCAGCATAGGACAGGGCCGGGCCACAGATACGCAGTATTTT. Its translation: CASSIGQGRATDTQYF.

The CDR3 nucleotides are TGCGCCAGCAGCTTGGAGGCTAGCGCGAACACCGGGGAGCTGTTTTTT. Translating it yields CASSLEASANTGELFF. This rearrangement joins TRBV5-1 to TRBJ2-2, with a possible D match to TRBD2 (6 bases). The CDR3 covers 16 residues. Germline loops: CDR1 SGHRS, CDR2 YFSETQ. Trimming pared 0 bases from V and 0 bases from J, leaving 9 bases between. The entire variable domain, with the rest obtained from reference TRBV5-1 and TRBJ2-2, is as follows: KAGVTQTPRYLIKTRGQQVTLSCSPISGHRSVSWYQQTPGQGLQFLFEYFSETQRNKGNFPGRFSGRQFSNSRSEMNVSTLELGDSALYLCASSLEASANTGELFFGEGSRLTVL.

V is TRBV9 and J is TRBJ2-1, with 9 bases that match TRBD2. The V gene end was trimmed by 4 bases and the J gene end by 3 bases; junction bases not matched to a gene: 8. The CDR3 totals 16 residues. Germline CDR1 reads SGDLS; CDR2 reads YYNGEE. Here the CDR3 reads CASSTTAGGNYNEQFF. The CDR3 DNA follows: TGTGCCAGCAGCACGACAGCGGGGGGAAACTACAATGAGCAGTTCTTC. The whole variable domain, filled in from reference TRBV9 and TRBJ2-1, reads DSGVTQTPKHLITATGQRVTLRCSPRSGDLSVYWYQQSLDQGLQFLIQYYNGEERAKGNILERFSAQQFPDLHSELNLSSLELGDSALYFCASSTTAGGNYNEQFFGPGTRLTVL.

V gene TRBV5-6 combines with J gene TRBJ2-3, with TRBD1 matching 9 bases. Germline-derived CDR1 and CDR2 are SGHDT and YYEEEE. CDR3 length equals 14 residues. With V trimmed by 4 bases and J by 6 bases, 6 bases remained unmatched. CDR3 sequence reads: CASSPGQGWDTQYF. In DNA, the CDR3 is TGTGCCAGCAGCCCGGGACAGGGATGGGATACGCAGTATTTT.

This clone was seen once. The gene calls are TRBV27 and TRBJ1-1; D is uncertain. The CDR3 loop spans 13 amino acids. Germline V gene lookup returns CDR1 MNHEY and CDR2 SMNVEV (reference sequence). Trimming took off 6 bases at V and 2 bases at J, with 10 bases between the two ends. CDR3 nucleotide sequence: TGTGCCAGCAGCGAGACAAGAAACACTGAAGCTTTCTTT. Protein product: CASSETRNTEAFF.

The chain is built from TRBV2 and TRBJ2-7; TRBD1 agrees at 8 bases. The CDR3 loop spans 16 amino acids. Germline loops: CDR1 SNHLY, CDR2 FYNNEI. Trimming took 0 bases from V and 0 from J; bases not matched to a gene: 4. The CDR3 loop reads CASSEAGQVSSYEQYV. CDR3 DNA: TGTGCCAGCAGTGAAGCGGGACAGGTTAGCTCCTACGAGCAGTACGTC.

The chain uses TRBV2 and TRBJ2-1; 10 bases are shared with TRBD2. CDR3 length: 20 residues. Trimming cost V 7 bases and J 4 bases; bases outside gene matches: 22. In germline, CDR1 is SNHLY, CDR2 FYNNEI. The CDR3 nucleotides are TGTGCCAGCATCCCAAGGAGGCCTAGCGGGGGCCTCTGGTTATACAATGAGCAGTTCTTC. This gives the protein CASIPRRPSGGLWLYNEQFF.

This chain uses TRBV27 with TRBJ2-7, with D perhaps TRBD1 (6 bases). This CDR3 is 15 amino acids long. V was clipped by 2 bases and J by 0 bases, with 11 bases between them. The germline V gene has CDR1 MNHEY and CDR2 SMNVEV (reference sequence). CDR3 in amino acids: CASSLAGVGSYEQYV. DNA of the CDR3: TGTGCCAGCAGTTTAGCAGGGGTTGGCTCCTACGAGCAGTACGTC.

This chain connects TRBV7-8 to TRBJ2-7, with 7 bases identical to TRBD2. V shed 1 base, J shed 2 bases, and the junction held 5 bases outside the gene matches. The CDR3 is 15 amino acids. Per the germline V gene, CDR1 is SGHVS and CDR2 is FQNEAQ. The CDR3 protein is CASSLGGGGTYEQYV. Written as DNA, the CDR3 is TGTGCCAGCAGCTTAGGGGGGGGAGGAACCTACGAGCAGTACGTC.

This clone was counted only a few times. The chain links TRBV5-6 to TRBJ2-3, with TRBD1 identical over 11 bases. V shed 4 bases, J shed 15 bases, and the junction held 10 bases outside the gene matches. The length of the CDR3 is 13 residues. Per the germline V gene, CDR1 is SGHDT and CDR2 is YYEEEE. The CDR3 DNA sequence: TGTGCCAGCAGCCATGGACAGGGGGCGAGTCATTATTTT. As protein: CASSHGQGASHYF.

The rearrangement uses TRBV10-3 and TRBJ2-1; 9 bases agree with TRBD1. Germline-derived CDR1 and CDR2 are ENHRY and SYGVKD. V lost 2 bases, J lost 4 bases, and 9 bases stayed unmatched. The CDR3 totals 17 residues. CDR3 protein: CAISEAGQGRFYNEQFF. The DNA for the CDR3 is TGTGCCATCAGTGAGGCAGGACAGGGGCGTTTTTACAATGAGCAGTTCTTC.

CDR3 amino acids: CASSQLPSGSFQETQYF. The CDR3 nucleotides read TGTGCCAGCAGCCAACTACCTAGCGGGAGTTTCCAAGAGACCCAGTACTTC. The rearrangement links TRBV4-2 to TRBJ2-5, with TRBD2 identical over 10 bases. Germline V lookup: CDR1 LGHNA, CDR2 YNFKEQ. The CDR3 covers 17 residues. V shed 2 bases, J shed 1 base, and the junction held 7 bases outside the gene matches.

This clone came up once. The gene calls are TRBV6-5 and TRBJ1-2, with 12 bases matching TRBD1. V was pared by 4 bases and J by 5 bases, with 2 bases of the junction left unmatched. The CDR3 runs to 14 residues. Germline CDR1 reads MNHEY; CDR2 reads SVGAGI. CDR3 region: CASSWGQGAYGYTF. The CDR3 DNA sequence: TGTGCCAGCAGTTGGGGACAGGGGGCTTATGGCTACACCTTC.

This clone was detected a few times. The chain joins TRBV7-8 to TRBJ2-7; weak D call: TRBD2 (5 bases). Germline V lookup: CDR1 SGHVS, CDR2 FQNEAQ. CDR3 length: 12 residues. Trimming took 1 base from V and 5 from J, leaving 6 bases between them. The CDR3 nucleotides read TGTGCCAGCAGCTTAGGGGGAGACGAGCAGTACTTC. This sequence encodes CASSLGGDEQYF.

The CDR3 bases are TGTGCCACCAGCAGAGGAGGTAGCGGAGACAATGAGCAGTTCTTC. Its protein product is CATSRGGSGDNEQFF. The chain recombines TRBV15 with TRBJ2-1; possible D gene TRBD2, 6 bases. Germline CDR1 LNHNV, CDR2 YYDKDF (reference sequence). The V end lost 1 base, the J end lost 5 bases, and 12 bases lay between the germline ends. The CDR3 covers 15 residues. Using reference TRBV15 and TRBJ2-1 for the parts outside the CDR3, the full variable domain is DAMVIQNPRYQVTQFGKPVTLSCSQTLNHNVMYWYQQKSSQAPKLLFHYYDKDFNNEADTPDNFQSRRPNTSFCFLDIRSPGLGDTAMYLCATSRGGSGDNEQFFGPGTRLTVL.